The 32 T cell receptor beta chains presented below share a single source sample, sequenced in a study of spatial heterogeneity in lung cancer. Regarding the study as a whole: Intratumoral expanded alpha and beta TCR counts were found to track tumor mutation counts.

These receptors lack a known antigen. TCRdb called the 5' RACE reads again in MiXCR, with one record for every CDR3 protein. There are 100,000 or so distinct CDR3 sequences in the sample; under 4.5% occur only once, and 21% lies in the top ten. The time point denotes: sample taken at primary tumor resection. The material sequenced was lung tumor tissue, taken at surgery. These receptors were obtained from a male donor with early-stage non-small cell lung cancer.

This clonotype was observed at least ten times. The V call is TRBV4-2, the J call TRBJ2-4; 7 bases fit TRBD2. Trimming at V came to 0 bases and at J to 1 base, leaving 12 bases not matched to a gene. This CDR3 spans 19 amino acids. Germline lookup yields CDR1 LGHNA and CDR2 YNFKEQ. Here the CDR3 reads CASSQDREGGSWAKNIQYF. In DNA, the CDR3 is TGTGCCAGCAGCCAAGATCGTGAGGGCGGGAGTTGGGCCAAAAACATTCAGTACTTC.

This CDR3 is CARRSTGEWSGYTF. In DNA form, the CDR3 reads TGTGCCCGGCGTTCGACAGGGGAATGGAGTGGCTACACCTTC. The gene calls are TRBV30 and TRBJ1-2, with 8 bases that match TRBD1. The germline V gene has CDR1 GTSNPN and CDR2 SVGIG (reference sequence). The CDR3 has 14 amino acids. The ends lost 8 bases at V and 7 bases at J; junction bases unmatched: 15.

This clonotype was seen many times. This chain uses TRBV5-1 with TRBJ1-1, with TRBD1 matching over 9 bases. Unmatched junction bases numbered 5, after V lost 3 bases and J lost 5 bases. This CDR3 has 14 amino acids. Germline V gene lookup returns CDR1 SGHRS and CDR2 YFSETQ. This chain's CDR3 is CASSSGTGRTEAFF. DNA for the CDR3: TGCGCCAGCAGCTCAGGGACAGGGAGGACTGAAGCTTTCTTT.

This clonotype was seen repeatedly, ten times or more. The gene calls are TRBV28 and TRBJ1-6; the D gene is possibly TRBD1 (5 bases). Germline V lookup: CDR1 MDHEN, CDR2 SYDVKM. Trimming left V 4 bases short and J 7 bases short, with 14 bases between. The CDR3 contains 15 residues. The CDR3 here is CASSSGHLGNSPLHF. The CDR3 nucleotides read TGTGCCAGCAGTTCCGGACACCTAGGGAATTCACCCCTCCACTTT. The complete variable domain, with remaining parts taken from reference TRBV28 and TRBJ1-6, reads DVKVTQSSRYLVKRTGEKVFLECVQDMDHENMFWYRQDPGLGLRLIYFSYDVKMKEKGDIPEGYSVSREKKERFSLILESASTNQTSMYLCASSSGHLGNSPLHFGNGTRLTVT.

This clonotype has ten or more counts. This chain links TRBV18 with TRBJ1-1, with D hard to call. Germline assignment: CDR1 KGHSH and CDR2 LQKENI. The CDR3 totals 13 residues. Between the trimmed V and J ends, which lost 4 bases and 5 bases, there was a span of 11 bases. CDR3 region: CASSRGRGTEAFF. The CDR3 DNA reads as TGTGCCAGCTCACGAGGGCGTGGGACTGAAGCTTTCTTT.

At least ten counts were recorded for this clonotype. The chain employs TRBV6-1 and TRBJ2-7; D is unclear. The V gene lost 3 bases and the J gene lost 6 bases, with 9 bases spanning the gap. Germline V gene data show CDR1 as MNHNS and CDR2 as SASEGT. The CDR3 has 12 amino acids. The CDR3 sequence: CASSETAGEQYF. In DNA form, the CDR3 reads TGTGCCAGCAGTGAGACGGCAGGCGAGCAGTACTTC.

This clonotype was recorded at least ten times. The rearrangement joins TRBV5-1 to TRBJ1-1, with D possibly being TRBD1 (5 bases). The V and J ends lost 0 bases and 0 bases respectively, with 21 bases between them. This CDR3 has 19 amino acids. CDR1 SGHRS and CDR2 YFSETQ come from the germline V gene. The CDR3 DNA is TGCGCCAGCAGCTTGGCCGATAGTATAACAGGATTTATGAACACTGAAGCTTTCTTT. Residues: CASSLADSITGFMNTEAFF.

This clonotype was seen ten or more times. The rearrangement links TRBV20-1 to TRBJ1-1; the D gene is possibly TRBD1 (6 bases). Germline CDR1 reads DFQATT; CDR2 reads SNEGSKA (reference sequence). This CDR3 has 14 amino acids. V dropped 0 bases and J dropped 6 bases, with 14 bases sitting between them. The CDR3 protein is CSARDGGGQAEAFF. The CDR3 nucleotides are TGCAGTGCTAGAGATGGCGGGGGGCAGGCTGAAGCTTTCTTT.

Ten or more counts support this clonotype. The J gene is TRBJ1-5, the V gene TRBV6-1; D is undetermined. Germline V gene sequence: CDR1 MNHNS, CDR2 SASEGT. The CDR3 totals 17 residues. The germline V and J ends were trimmed by 8 bases and 0 bases, with 20 bases remaining between them. The CDR3 DNA is TGTGCCAGCCGTAGAGGTGTCTGGGCCTATAGCAATCAGCCCCAGCATTTT. Translated, it gives CASRRGVWAYSNQPQHF.

The gene calls are TRBV7-9 and TRBJ2-7, with D tentatively TRBD1 (5 bases). Germline V gives CDR1 SEHNR, CDR2 FQNEAQ (reference sequence). The CDR3 has 12 amino acids. V was trimmed by 4 bases and J by 4 bases, leaving 8 bases between them. The CDR3: CASSYAGYEQYF. The CDR3 region has the DNA TGTGCCAGCAGCTACGCAGGGTACGAGCAGTACTTC.

This clonotype has at least ten counts. J is TRBJ2-4 and V is TRBV20-1; D is undetermined. There are 15 residues in the CDR3. The germline CDR1 and CDR2 sequences are DFQATT and SNEGSKA (reference sequence). V lost 1 base and J lost 0, with 10 bases in between. The DNA of the CDR3 is TGCAGTGCTAGAGGCCCCACGATAGCCAAAAACATTCAGTACTTC. The encoded protein is CSARGPTIAKNIQYF.

In its sample, this clonotype was seen many times. This chain connects TRBV7-2 to TRBJ2-2; D is unclear. Deletions cut 4 bases from V and 0 bases from J, with 9 bases between. This CDR3 comprises 15 residues. Germline V lookup: CDR1 SGHTA, CDR2 FQGNSA. In DNA form, the CDR3 reads TGTGCCAGCAGCTATGGATATGCGAACACCGGGGAGCTGTTTTTT. It translates to CASSYGYANTGELFF.

This clonotype showed up many times. The chain has TRBV2 and TRBJ2-5, with 12 bases identical to TRBD2. CDR3 length equals 15 residues. CDR1 SNHLY and CDR2 FYNNEI come from the germline V gene. Losses at the gene ends were 7 bases for V and 3 bases for J; bases not matched to a gene: 6. Written as DNA, the CDR3 is TGTGCCAGCAAGAAACTAGCGGGAGGAGAAGAGACCCAGTACTTC. Protein: CASKKLAGGEETQYF.

This clonotype has at least ten counts. The chain joins TRBV6-2 or TRBV6-3 to TRBJ2-1; D is possibly TRBD1 or TRBD2 (5 bases each). V was pared by 2 bases and J by 4 bases, with 24 bases between. From germline, CDR1 is MNHEY and CDR2 SVGEGT. CDR3 length: 19 amino acids. CDR3 protein: CASSYDGWMGPRGYNEQFF. As DNA, the CDR3 is TGTGCCAGCAGTTACGACGGTTGGATGGGACCTCGGGGATACAATGAGCAGTTCTTC.

This clonotype was seen repeatedly, ten times or more. This chain joins TRBV20-1 and TRBJ2-5, with 7 bases matching TRBD2. This CDR3 comprises 12 residues. Germline loops: CDR1 DFQATT, CDR2 SNEGSKA (reference sequence). J lost 5 bases, V lost 5 bases, and 5 bases had no gene match. CDR3 region: CSAPRGKETQYF. The CDR3 region has the DNA TGCAGTGCTCCGCGGGGGAAGGAGACCCAGTACTTC.

This clonotype was seen more than once but under ten times. The chain combines TRBV28 with TRBJ2-1, with a tentative D call TRBD2 (6 bases). The CDR3 contains 17 residues. CDR1 MDHEN and CDR2 SYDVKM come from the germline V gene. Trimming pared 5 bases from V and 2 bases from J, leaving 19 bases between. CDR3 residues: CASSTARGSGTYNEQFF. The CDR3 region has the DNA TGTGCCAGCAGTACTGCCCGGGGTAGCGGCACCTACAATGAGCAGTTCTTC.

About this clonotype itself: Given a much more abundant clone one base away, this may be a read error. The chain is built from TRBV6-5 and TRBJ1-1, with D perhaps TRBD1 (5 bases). The CDR3 length is 14 residues. The V and J ends lost 6 bases and 4 bases respectively, with 15 bases between them. CDR1 MNHEY and CDR2 SVGAGI come from the germline V gene. CDR3 in DNA: TGTGCCAGCAGGCCGACGCGGACAAGCACTGAAGCTTTCTTT. This translates into CASRPTRTSTEAFF.

This clonotype was seen only a few times. The chain recombines TRBV2 with TRBJ2-4; the D gene could be TRBD1 or TRBD2 (5 bases each). The CDR3 covers 13 residues. Deletions cut 6 bases from V and 8 bases from J, with 14 bases between. The V gene's germline CDR1 is SNHLY and CDR2 FYNNEI. DNA for the CDR3: TGTGCCAGCAGCCCCGGGCAGGGAGACATTCAGTACTTC. Amino acid sequence: CASSPGQGDIQYF.

This clonotype was recorded at least ten times. The chain couples TRBV2 to TRBJ1-4, with TRBD1 identical over 7 bases. Germline trimming cut 6 bases from V and 10 bases from J; bases unmatched to any gene: 11. The V gene's germline CDR1 is SNHLY and CDR2 FYNNEI. The CDR3 is 14 residues long. The CDR3 bases are TGTGCCAGCAGCGCCCTAGGACAGGCCGGAAAACTGTTTTTT. It codes for CASSALGQAGKLFF.

This clonotype was recorded at least ten times. The genes are TRBV7-9 and TRBJ2-1, with 8 bases matching TRBD2. Losses at the gene ends were 0 bases for V and 3 bases for J; bases not matched to a gene: 10. The CDR3 loop spans 18 amino acids. Germline CDR1 is SEHNR and CDR2 is FQNEAQ (reference sequence). As DNA, the CDR3 is TGTGCCAGCAGCTTAGCGCTTCAAGCAGCGGGAGTCTACAATGAGCAGTTCTTC. Its protein is CASSLALQAAGVYNEQFF.

The chain employs TRBV2 and TRBJ1-5; perhaps TRBD1 as D (6 bases). Germline V gives CDR1 SNHLY, CDR2 FYNNEI. Trimming took off 2 bases at V and 2 bases at J, with 16 bases between the two ends. The CDR3 is 17 residues long. Written as DNA, the CDR3 is TGTGCCAGCAGTGAATGGCCGGGGGCCCGTGGCAATCAGCCCCAGCATTTT. Protein product: CASSEWPGARGNQPQHF.

Ten or more counts support this clonotype. The genes are TRBV5-1 and TRBJ2-5; 7 nucleotides match TRBD2. The CDR3 covers 13 residues. The ends lost 9 bases at V and 3 bases at J; junction bases unmatched: 8. CDR1 and CDR2 (germline): SGHRS, YFSETQ. CDR3 sequence reads: CATAAGVEETQYF. Written as DNA, the CDR3 is TGCGCCACCGCCGCGGGAGTTGAAGAGACCCAGTACTTC.

This clonotype was found many times. This chain connects TRBV5-1 to TRBJ2-3; 10 nucleotides align to TRBD2. Per the germline V gene, CDR1 is SGHRS and CDR2 is YFSETQ. Trimming removed 4 bases from V and 2 bases from J; junction bases left unmatched: 7. The CDR3 is 16 amino acids. DNA of the CDR3: TGCGCCAGCAGCCCAGCTAGCGGGGGTTACACAGATACGCAGTATTTT. Encoded protein: CASSPASGGYTDTQYF.

This clonotype was found many times. The V gene is TRBV6-6, the J gene TRBJ2-1; no clear D gene. Deletions cut 7 bases from V and 4 bases from J, with 8 bases between. Germline loops: CDR1 MNHNY, CDR2 SVGAGI (reference sequence). The CDR3 covers 12 residues. In DNA, the CDR3 is TGTGCCAGCATAGGAACATACAATGAGCAGTTCTTC. Its protein product is CASIGTYNEQFF.

This clonotype was picked up many times. V gene TRBV7-2 combines with J gene TRBJ1-1; 7 bases are shared with TRBD1. The junction had 12 bases not matched to a gene; V was cut back by 6 bases and J by 8 bases. This CDR3 is built from 14 residues. Germline V gene lookup returns CDR1 SGHTA and CDR2 FQGNSA. The CDR3 DNA reads as TGTGCCAGCAGTCGAGATCGGACAGGCAACGAAGCTTTCTTT. Its protein product is CASSRDRTGNEAFF.

This clonotype was detected only once. A much bigger clone sits one base away, suggesting this may be a read error. The chain uses TRBV24-1 and TRBJ2-1; 9 bases match TRBD2. The closer fit of TRBJ2-7 to the DNA end suggests the J call may be wrong. The CDR3 extends over 14 amino acids. CDR1 KGHDR and CDR2 SFDVKD come from the germline V gene. The CDR3 sequence: CATNRAGGDNEQYF. CDR3 in DNA: TGTGCCACCAACCGAGCGGGAGGCGACAATGAGCAGTACTTC.

This clonotype was seen many times. This rearrangement joins TRBV6-1 to TRBJ2-5; D gene ambiguous. Germline loops: CDR1 MNHNS, CDR2 SASEGT. The CDR3 contains 12 residues. Trimming removed 5 bases at V and 2 bases at J, with 6 bases between. The CDR3 here is CASSFAQETQYF. CDR3 bases: TGTGCCAGCAGTTTTGCTCAAGAGACCCAGTACTTC.

In its sample, this clonotype was seen a few times. This chain uses TRBV10-3 with TRBJ2-7; 7 positions match TRBD1. Looked up from germline, CDR1 is ENHRY and CDR2 is SYGVKD. The CDR3 totals 13 residues. V gave up 8 bases and J gave up 2 bases; unmatched junction bases: 6. The chain's CDR3 is CAIGQDLTYEQYF. The DNA of the CDR3 is TGTGCCATCGGACAGGATCTAACCTACGAGCAGTACTTC.

This clonotype has a count of ten or more. V is TRBV4-1 and J is TRBJ2-7; maybe TRBD2 (5 bases). In germline, CDR1 is MGHRA, CDR2 YSYEKL. This CDR3 comprises 13 residues. Trimming stripped 0 bases from V and 7 bases from J, with 10 bases between. In nucleotides, the CDR3 is TGCGCCAGCAGCCAAGATATCCCGGGGGAGCAGTACTTC. Residues: CASSQDIPGEQYF.

This clonotype was counted ten times or more. The V call is TRBV18, the J call TRBJ2-4; D may be TRBD1 or TRBD2 (5 bases each). Trimming stripped 4 bases from V and 2 bases from J, with 15 bases between. CDR1 is KGHSH, CDR2 LQKENI, per germline. The CDR3 runs to 16 residues. CDR3: CASSQTWGNTKNIQYF. CDR3 bases: TGTGCCAGCTCACAGACTTGGGGGAATACCAAAAACATTCAGTACTTC.

This rearrangement joins TRBV7-2 to TRBJ2-5, with D hard to call. Looked up from germline, CDR1 is SGHTA and CDR2 is FQGNSA. This CDR3 is built from 12 residues. Trimming cost V 3 bases and J 7 bases, with 9 bases left between them. The CDR3 loop is CASSFPPGTQYF. For the CDR3, the DNA is TGTGCCAGCAGCTTTCCACCGGGGACCCAGTACTTC.

The chain has TRBV15 and TRBJ2-7; D gene uncertain. CDR1 and CDR2 (germline): LNHNV, YYDKDF (reference sequence). This CDR3 is built from 14 residues. Trimming removed 0 bases from V and 2 bases from J, with 8 bases in between. The CDR3 coding sequence is TGTGCCACCAGCAGAGATGCAGGTCCCTACGAGCAGTACTTC. This gives the protein CATSRDAGPYEQYF.